Included here is one TCR beta chain sequence, with context. Its target is unknown. This sample is part of a study of cytomegalovirus exposure and HLA in healthy donors. About the research overall: Unique TCRs numbering about 85 million, obtained from HLA-typed donors, made up an early data release.

The junction had 4 bases not matched to a gene; V was cut back by 4 bases and J by 2 bases. This CDR3 is built from 15 residues. Germline-derived CDR1 and CDR2 are SGHTA and FQGNSA. A multiplex PCR was run with 60 Vbeta primers and 13 Jbeta primers. Profiled with immunoSEQ multiplex PCR; TCRdb holds only in-frame clones, not every one. In the table there are fewer than 350,000 clones, about 90% of which are singletons. Regarding the study as a whole: Available immune exposure information was restricted to CMV serostatus only.

J is TRBJ2-3 and V is TRBV7-2; TRBD1 matches at 9 bases. The source is a woman between 18 and 29 years old in good health and CMV-seronegative. The sequencing sample was made of PBMCs. The CDR3 region has the DNA TGTGCCAGCAGCTCTGGGGACAGGGTCACAGATACGCAGTATTTT. Protein product: CASSSGDRVTDTQYF. The full variable domain, rest sourced from reference TRBV7-2 and TRBJ2-3, is GAGVSQSPSNKVTEKGKDVELRCDPISGHTALYWYRQSLGQGLEFLIYFQGNSAPDKSGLPSDRFSAERTGGSVSTLTIQRTQQEDSAVYLCASSSGDRVTDTQYFGPGTRLTVL.